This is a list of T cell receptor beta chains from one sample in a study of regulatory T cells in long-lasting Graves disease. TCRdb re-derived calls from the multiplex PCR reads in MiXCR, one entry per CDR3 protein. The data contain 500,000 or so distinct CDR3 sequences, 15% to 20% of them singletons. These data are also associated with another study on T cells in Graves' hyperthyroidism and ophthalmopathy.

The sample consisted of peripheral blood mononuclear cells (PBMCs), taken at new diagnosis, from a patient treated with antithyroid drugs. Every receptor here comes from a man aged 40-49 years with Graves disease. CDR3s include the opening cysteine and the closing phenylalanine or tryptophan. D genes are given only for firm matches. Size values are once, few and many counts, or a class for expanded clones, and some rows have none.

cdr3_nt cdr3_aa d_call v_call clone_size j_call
TGCGCCAGCAGCTTGAGGACTAGCGGGCCATACAATGAGCAGTTCTTC CASSLRTSGPYNEQFF TRBD2 TRBV5-1 many TRBJ2-1
TGCGCCAGCAGCTTGGCGCCCAGGGATGAGCAGTTCTTC CASSLAPRDEQFF . TRBV5-1 many TRBJ2-1
TGCAGCGTCGAGGGGGGCAGGGTGAGGGGCACTGAAGCTTTCTTT CSVEGGRVRGTEAFF . TRBV29-1 . TRBJ1-1
TGTGCCAGCAGTTTAAGTCCACGGGGGCAGTACTTC CASSLSPRGQYF . TRBV28 few TRBJ2-7
TGTGCCAGCAGTGAAGCAACGCGGACTGAAGCTTTCTTT CASSEATRTEAFF . TRBV6-1 few TRBJ1-1
TGTGCCAGCAGTTACAGTTATCAGGGCTACGAGCAGTACTTC CASSYSYQGYEQYF . TRBV6-2/TRBV6-3 many TRBJ2-7
TGTGCCAGCAGTTCTGCCGGGCGGAGCGGCACCGGGGAGCTGTTTTTT CASSSAGRSGTGELFF . TRBV27 many TRBJ2-2
TGTGCCAGCAGTGTCGGGTCAAGCGGGGAAAAACTGTTTTTT CASSVGSSGEKLFF . TRBV28 many TRBJ1-4
TGCGCCAGCAGCCTATTTGGCACAGGGGATAAAGATACGCAGTATTTT CASSLFGTGDKDTQYF TRBD1 TRBV4-1 . TRBJ2-3
TGTGCCACCAGTGACTATCCGGGACTAGCGGGGAGCTCCTACAATGAGCAGTTCTTC CATSDYPGLAGSSYNEQFF TRBD2 TRBV24-1 few TRBJ2-1
TGTGCCAGCAGTGATATAGGGTCGAACTACGAGCAGTACTTC CASSDIGSNYEQYF . TRBV25-1 many TRBJ2-7
TGTGCCAGCAGCTCCTTACAGGGGCCCGGGGAGCTGTTTTTT CASSSLQGPGELFF TRBD1 TRBV7-6 once TRBJ2-2
TGTGCCAGCAGTTACTCGGACAGATGGGAGACCCAGTACTTC CASSYSDRWETQYF . TRBV27 few TRBJ2-5
TGTGCCAGCAGCGTAGAGTTGCGGGGGGCCCCTAATGAGCAGTTCTTC CASSVELRGAPNEQFF TRBD2 TRBV9 many TRBJ2-1
TGTGCCAGCAGCCAAGGTCCTAGCGGGGCCTCTAGCACAGATACGCAGTATTTT CASSQGPSGASSTDTQYF TRBD2 TRBV14 few TRBJ2-3
TGTGCCAGCAGTTCGGGGACTAGCGGGGTCTACAATGAGCAGTTCTTC CASSSGTSGVYNEQFF TRBD2 TRBV27 . TRBJ2-1
TGTGCCAGCAGCGAGGGACTAGCGGGACTCACAGATACGCAGTATTTT CASSEGLAGLTDTQYF TRBD2 TRBV7-9 . TRBJ2-3
TGTGCCAGCGGACAGTACTACGAGCAGTACTTC CASGQYYEQYF . TRBV28 few TRBJ2-7
TGTGCCAGCAGGGAGGCTGGTCGGGAGGCCCAGTACTTC CASREAGREAQYF TRBD2 TRBV6-1 . TRBJ2-5
TGCGCCAGCAGCTTCGAGGGAACCCAGTACTTC CASSFEGTQYF . TRBV5-1 few TRBJ2-5
TGTGCCAGCAGCTTAGTAGCAAGGACAGGGGTTCCCGGGGAGCTGTTTTTT CASSLVARTGVPGELFF TRBD1 TRBV7-2 . TRBJ2-2
TGCGCCAGCAGTGACATAGCGGGAAGCTCCTACAATGAGCAGTTCTTC CASSDIAGSSYNEQFF TRBD2 TRBV10-1 . TRBJ2-1
TGTGCCAGCAGCCTAGACAGATTAAACACTGAAGCTTTCTTT CASSLDRLNTEAFF . TRBV7-9 many TRBJ1-1
TGTGCCAGCAGCCGGGGACTAGCGGGAGATAATGAGCAGTTCTTC CASSRGLAGDNEQFF TRBD2 TRBV7-3 . TRBJ2-1
TGCGCCAGCAGCGAGTACTACGGTGAGCAGTTCTTC CASSEYYGEQFF . TRBV5-1 few TRBJ2-1